This T cell receptor beta chain is from a study of CXCR3-negative and CXCR3-positive naive CD8 T cells. UMI-labeled 5' RACE yielded the TRB cDNA libraries. TCRdb re-called the 5' RACE reads and gives one entry per CDR3 protein, without DNA. The sample has over 150,000 distinct CDR3 sequences; the top ten hold under 0.5%. Regarding this clonotype: Its antigen is currently unknown.

Study-wide points: A higher hydrophobicity marked the TRB CDR3s of CXCR3-positive naive cells versus CXCR3-negative naive cells.

CDR3 size: 14 residues. This receptor was obtained from a human donor in good health. Some clones in this sample may be carry-over from other donors' samples. The sequencing input was naive CXCR3+ CD8+ T cells from blood. As to subset: CD45RO-CCR7+CD27+CD95- naive CD8+ T cells expressing CXCR3 (TNR3+). This chain connects TRBV12-3 or TRBV12-4 to TRBJ2-3; without DNA, the TCRdb call of TRBD1 cannot be checked. The CDR3 reads CATSLWGSEDTQYF.